A selection of T cell receptor beta chains follows, all from one sample in a study of a mutant IDH1 vaccine in newly diagnosed glioma. Antigens of these TCRs are unknown. Assay used: immunoSEQ multiplex PCR; TCRdb lists only in-frame clones, some missing. The sample yields some 38,000 clones, about four fifths seen once. This material consisted of PBMCs, taken from a glioma patient whose treatment included an IDH1 peptide vaccine. The receptor source for this set is a man in his forties with glioma. Each CDR3 is given with its conserved first and last residue. The D gene is left open where the match is weak. Clone size is shown for a subset of rows, as once, few, many or a class of expanded clone.

V gene: TRBV4-3; J gene: TRBJ1-4; D gene: NA; clone size: NA; CDR3 protein: CASSRAFRATNEKLFF; CDR3 DNA: TGCGCCAGCAGCCGGGCCTTTAGGGCAACTAATGAAAAACTGTTTTTT
V gene: TRBV28; J gene: TRBJ1-1; D gene: NA; clone size: NA; CDR3 protein: CASTQRTADAEAFF; CDR3 DNA: TGTGCCAGCACACAGAGGACAGCTGACGCTGAAGCTTTCTTT
V gene: TRBV19; J gene: TRBJ2-5; D gene: TRBD1; clone size: NA; CDR3 protein: CATKERTGRLQETQYF; CDR3 DNA: TGTGCCACAAAAGAGCGGACAGGGAGACTCCAAGAGACCCAGTACTTC
V gene: TRBV2; J gene: TRBJ2-3; D gene: NA; clone size: once; CDR3 protein: CASNPSESTQYF; CDR3 DNA: TGTGCCAGCAACCCCAGCGAGTCTACGCAGTATTTT
V gene: TRBV6-5; J gene: TRBJ1-5; D gene: NA; clone size: NA; CDR3 protein: CASSYLGGQPQHF; CDR3 DNA: TGTGCCAGCAGTTACTTGGGGGGGCAGCCCCAGCATTTT
V gene: TRBV7-6; J gene: TRBJ1-1; D gene: NA; clone size: NA; CDR3 protein: CASSLAITEAFF; CDR3 DNA: TGTGCCAGCAGCTTAGCGATAACTGAAGCTTTCTTT
V gene: TRBV5-1; J gene: TRBJ1-1; D gene: NA; clone size: NA; CDR3 protein: CASSPRRENTEAFF; CDR3 DNA: TGCGCCAGCAGCCCCCGCAGGGAGAACACTGAAGCTTTCTTT
V gene: TRBV5-6; J gene: TRBJ2-7; D gene: TRBD2; clone size: once; CDR3 protein: CASSLGLAGVEQYF; CDR3 DNA: TGTGCCAGCAGCTTGGGACTAGCGGGGGTCGAGCAGTACTTC
V gene: TRBV10-3; J gene: TRBJ2-7; D gene: TRBD1; clone size: once; CDR3 protein: CAITDRDRVGEQYF; CDR3 DNA: TGTGCCATCACCGACAGGGATCGGGTTGGGGAGCAGTACTTC
V gene: TRBV30; J gene: TRBJ1-1; D gene: NA; clone size: NA; CDR3 protein: CAWSVTVGEAFF; CDR3 DNA: TGTGCCTGGAGTGTAACCGTGGGTGAAGCTTTCTTT
V gene: TRBV7-2; J gene: TRBJ1-5; D gene: NA; clone size: NA; CDR3 protein: CASSLDRDQPQHF; CDR3 DNA: TGTGCCAGCAGCCTGGACCGAGATCAGCCCCAGCATTTT